In its sample, the clone carrying this T cell receptor beta chain was seen once. This sample is drawn from a study of shared clonotypes between healthy human individuals. The CDR3 length is 16 residues. The germline V gene has CDR1 SGHRS and CDR2 YFSETQ. V lost 0 bases and J lost 4; bases outside the gene matches: 4. Replicate sorted-subset PCRs were loaded with roughly 200 ng DNA, 29,000 or so T cell genomes. Produced via immunoSEQ multiplex PCR; TCRdb's table is partial and in-frame only. The sample carries 950,000 to 1,300,000 clones, about 76% recorded once. This sequence joins TRBV5-1 and TRBJ2-3; 11 positions match TRBD2. The source is a man younger than 30 in good health. Sequenced input: memory CD4+ T cells sorted from blood. Stated subset: CD45RA-negative fraction. The CDR3 protein is CASSLVLAGAADTQYF. As DNA, the CDR3 is TGCGCCAGCAGCTTGGTACTAGCGGGAGCGGCAGATACGCAGTATTTT.